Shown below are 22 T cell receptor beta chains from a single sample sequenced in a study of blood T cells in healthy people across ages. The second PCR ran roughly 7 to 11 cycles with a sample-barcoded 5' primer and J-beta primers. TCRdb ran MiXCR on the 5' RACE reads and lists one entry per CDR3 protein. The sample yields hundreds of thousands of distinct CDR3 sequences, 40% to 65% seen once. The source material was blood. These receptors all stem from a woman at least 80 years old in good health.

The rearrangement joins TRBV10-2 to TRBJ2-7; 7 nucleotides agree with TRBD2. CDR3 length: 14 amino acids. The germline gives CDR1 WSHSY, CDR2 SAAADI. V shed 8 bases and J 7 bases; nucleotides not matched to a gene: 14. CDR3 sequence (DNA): TGCGCCAGCTCACTGGCGGGAGCCCACAATGAGCAGTACTTC. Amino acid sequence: CASSLAGAHNEQYF.

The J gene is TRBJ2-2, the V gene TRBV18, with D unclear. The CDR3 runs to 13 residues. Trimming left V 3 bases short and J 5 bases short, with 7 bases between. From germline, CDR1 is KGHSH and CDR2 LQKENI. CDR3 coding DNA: TGTGCCAGCTCACCTGTGCGGACCGGGGAGCTGTTTTTT. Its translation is CASSPVRTGELFF.

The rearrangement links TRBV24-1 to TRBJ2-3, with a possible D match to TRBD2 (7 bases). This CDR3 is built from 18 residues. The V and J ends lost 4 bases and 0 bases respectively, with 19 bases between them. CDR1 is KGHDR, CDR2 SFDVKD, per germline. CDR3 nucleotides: TGTGCCACCAGTGACCGATATGGAGCGGGGACAAGCACAGATACGCAGTATTTT. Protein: CATSDRYGAGTSTDTQYF.

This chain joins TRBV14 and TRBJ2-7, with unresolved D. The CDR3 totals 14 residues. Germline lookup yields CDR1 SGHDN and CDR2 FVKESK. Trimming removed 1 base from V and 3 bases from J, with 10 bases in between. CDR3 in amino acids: CASSQGGLDYEQYF. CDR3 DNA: TGTGCCAGCAGCCAAGGAGGATTGGACTACGAGCAGTACTTC.

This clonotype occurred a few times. CDR3 residues: CASSPLGQSNQPQHF. The CDR3 nucleotides read TGTGCCAGCAGCCCCCTCGGGCAGTCCAATCAGCCCCAGCATTTT. The rearrangement links TRBV12-3 or TRBV12-4 to TRBJ1-5; D unresolved. Trimming pared 6 bases from V and 3 bases from J, leaving 15 bases between. CDR3 size: 15 residues.

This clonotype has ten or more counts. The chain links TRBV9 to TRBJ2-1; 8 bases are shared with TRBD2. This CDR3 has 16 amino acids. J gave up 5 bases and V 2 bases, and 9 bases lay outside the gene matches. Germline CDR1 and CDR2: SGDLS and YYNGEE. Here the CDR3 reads CASSVRAGAWDNEQFF. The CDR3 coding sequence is TGTGCCAGCAGCGTTAGAGCGGGAGCCTGGGACAATGAGCAGTTCTTC.

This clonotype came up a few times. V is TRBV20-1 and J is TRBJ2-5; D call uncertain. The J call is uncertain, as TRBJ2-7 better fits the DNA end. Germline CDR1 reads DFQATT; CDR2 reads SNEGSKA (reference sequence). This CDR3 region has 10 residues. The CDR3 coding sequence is TGCAGGGCTGGCCACGGCGAGCAGTACTTC. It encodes CRAGHGEQYF.

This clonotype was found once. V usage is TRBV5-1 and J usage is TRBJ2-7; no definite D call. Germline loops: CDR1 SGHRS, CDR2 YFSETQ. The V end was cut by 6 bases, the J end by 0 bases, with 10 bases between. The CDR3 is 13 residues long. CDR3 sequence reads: CASMNILSYEQYF. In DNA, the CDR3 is TGCGCCAGCATGAATATCCTCTCCTACGAGCAGTACTTC.

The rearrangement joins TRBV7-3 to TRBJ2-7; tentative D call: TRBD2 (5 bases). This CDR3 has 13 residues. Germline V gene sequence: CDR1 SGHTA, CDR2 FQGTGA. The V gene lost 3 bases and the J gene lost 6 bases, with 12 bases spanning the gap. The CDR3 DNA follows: TGTGCCAGCAGCTTGACTACGGCGGGCGAGCAGTACTTC. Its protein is CASSLTTAGEQYF.

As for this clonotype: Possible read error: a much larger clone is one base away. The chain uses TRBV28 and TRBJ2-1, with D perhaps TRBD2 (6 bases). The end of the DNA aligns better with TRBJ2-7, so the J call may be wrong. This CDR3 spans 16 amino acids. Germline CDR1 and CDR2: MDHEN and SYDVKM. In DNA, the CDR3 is TGTGCCAGCAGTTCTCCCCCCCGCGGGGCCTACAATGAGCAGTACTTC. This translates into CASSSPPRGAYNEQYF.

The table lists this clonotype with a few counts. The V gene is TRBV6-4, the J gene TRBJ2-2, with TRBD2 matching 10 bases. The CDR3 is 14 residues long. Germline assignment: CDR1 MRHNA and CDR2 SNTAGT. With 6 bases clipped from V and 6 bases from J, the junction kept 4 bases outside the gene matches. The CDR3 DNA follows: TGTGCCAGCAGCCCTAGCGGGGGTGCCGGGGAGCTGTTTTTT. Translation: CASSPSGGAGELFF.

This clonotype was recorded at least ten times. The CDR3 DNA follows: TGCGCCAGCAGCTTTGGGACAGGGATCACAGATACGCAGTATTTT. It translates to CASSFGTGITDTQYF. The chain recombines TRBV5-1 with TRBJ2-3, with 9 bases lining up with TRBD1. The CDR3 is made up of 15 amino acids. Germline V gives CDR1 SGHRS, CDR2 YFSETQ. After removal of 2 bases from V and 2 bases from J, the junction contained 3 bases not matched to a gene.

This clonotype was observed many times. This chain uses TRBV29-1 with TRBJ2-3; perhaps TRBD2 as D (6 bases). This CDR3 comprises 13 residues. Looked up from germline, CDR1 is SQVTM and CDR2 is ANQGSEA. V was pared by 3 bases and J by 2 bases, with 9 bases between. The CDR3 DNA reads TGCAGCGTTGACCAGCGGGCCACAGATACGCAGTATTTT. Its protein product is CSVDQRATDTQYF.

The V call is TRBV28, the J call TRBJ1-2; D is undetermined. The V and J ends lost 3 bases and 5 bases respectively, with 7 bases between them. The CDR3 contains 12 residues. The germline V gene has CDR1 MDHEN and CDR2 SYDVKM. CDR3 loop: CASSFPPYGYTF. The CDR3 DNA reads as TGTGCCAGCAGTTTTCCTCCATATGGCTACACCTTC.

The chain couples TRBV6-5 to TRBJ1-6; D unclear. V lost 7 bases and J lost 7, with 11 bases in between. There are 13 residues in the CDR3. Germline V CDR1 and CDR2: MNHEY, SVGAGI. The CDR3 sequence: CASTNYLNSPLHF. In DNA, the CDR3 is TGTGCCAGCACAAACTACCTCAATTCACCCCTCCACTTT.

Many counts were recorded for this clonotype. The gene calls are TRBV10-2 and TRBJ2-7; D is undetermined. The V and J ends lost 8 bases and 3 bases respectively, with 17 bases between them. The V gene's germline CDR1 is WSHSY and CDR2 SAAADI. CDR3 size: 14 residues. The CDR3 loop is CASVPQWTDYEQYF. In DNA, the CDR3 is TGCGCCAGCGTACCTCAATGGACGGACTACGAGCAGTACTTC.

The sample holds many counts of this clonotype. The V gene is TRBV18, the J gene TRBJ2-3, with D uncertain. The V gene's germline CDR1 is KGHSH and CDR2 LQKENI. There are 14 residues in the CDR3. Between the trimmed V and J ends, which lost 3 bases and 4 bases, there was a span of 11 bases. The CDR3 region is CASSPAAAADTQYF. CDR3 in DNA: TGTGCCAGCTCACCGGCGGCGGCCGCAGATACGCAGTATTTT.

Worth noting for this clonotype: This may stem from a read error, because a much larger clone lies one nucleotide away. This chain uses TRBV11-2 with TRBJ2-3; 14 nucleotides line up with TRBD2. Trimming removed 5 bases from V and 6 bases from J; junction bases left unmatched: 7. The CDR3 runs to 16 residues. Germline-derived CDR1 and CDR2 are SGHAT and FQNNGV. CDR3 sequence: CASSLMTSGGGDTQYF. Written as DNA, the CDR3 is TGTGCCAGCAGCCTCATGACTAGCGGGGGGGGTGATACGCAGTATTTT.

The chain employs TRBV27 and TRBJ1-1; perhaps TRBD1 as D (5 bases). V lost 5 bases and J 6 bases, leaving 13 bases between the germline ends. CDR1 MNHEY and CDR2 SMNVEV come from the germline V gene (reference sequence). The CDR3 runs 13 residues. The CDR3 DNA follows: TGTGCCAGCAGTCCAACAGGTTTGGCTGAAGCTTTCTTT. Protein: CASSPTGLAEAFF.

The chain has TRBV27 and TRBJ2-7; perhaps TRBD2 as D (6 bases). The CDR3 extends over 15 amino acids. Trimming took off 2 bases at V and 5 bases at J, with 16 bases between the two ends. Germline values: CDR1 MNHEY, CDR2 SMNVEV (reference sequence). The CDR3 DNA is TGTGCCAGCAGTTTACGAGCGGCGGGGTTGAACGAGCAGTACTTC. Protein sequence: CASSLRAAGLNEQYF.

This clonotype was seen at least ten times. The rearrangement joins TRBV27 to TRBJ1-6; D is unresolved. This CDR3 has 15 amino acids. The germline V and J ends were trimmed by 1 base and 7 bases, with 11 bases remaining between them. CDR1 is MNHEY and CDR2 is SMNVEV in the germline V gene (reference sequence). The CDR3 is CASSLFGRENSPLHF. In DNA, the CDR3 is TGTGCCAGCAGTTTATTCGGACGGGAAAATTCACCCCTCCACTTT.

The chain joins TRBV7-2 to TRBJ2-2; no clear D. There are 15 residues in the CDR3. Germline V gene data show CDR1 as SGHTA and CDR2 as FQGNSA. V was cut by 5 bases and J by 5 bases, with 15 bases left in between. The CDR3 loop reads CASSQDGLKTGELFF. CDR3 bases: TGTGCCAGCAGCCAAGACGGGTTGAAGACCGGGGAGCTGTTTTTT.